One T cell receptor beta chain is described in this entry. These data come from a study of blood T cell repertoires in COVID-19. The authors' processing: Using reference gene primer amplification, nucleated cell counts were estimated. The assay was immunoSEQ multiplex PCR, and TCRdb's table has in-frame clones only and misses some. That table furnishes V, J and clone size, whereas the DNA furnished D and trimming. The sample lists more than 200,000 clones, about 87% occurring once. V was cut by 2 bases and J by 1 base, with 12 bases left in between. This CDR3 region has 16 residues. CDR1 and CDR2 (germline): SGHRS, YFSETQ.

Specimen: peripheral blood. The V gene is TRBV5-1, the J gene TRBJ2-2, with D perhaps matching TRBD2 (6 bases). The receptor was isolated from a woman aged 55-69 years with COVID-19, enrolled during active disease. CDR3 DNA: TGCGCCAGCAGCTTAGGTAGCGGAGAGAACACCGGGGAGCTGTTTTTT. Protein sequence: CASSLGSGENTGELFF.